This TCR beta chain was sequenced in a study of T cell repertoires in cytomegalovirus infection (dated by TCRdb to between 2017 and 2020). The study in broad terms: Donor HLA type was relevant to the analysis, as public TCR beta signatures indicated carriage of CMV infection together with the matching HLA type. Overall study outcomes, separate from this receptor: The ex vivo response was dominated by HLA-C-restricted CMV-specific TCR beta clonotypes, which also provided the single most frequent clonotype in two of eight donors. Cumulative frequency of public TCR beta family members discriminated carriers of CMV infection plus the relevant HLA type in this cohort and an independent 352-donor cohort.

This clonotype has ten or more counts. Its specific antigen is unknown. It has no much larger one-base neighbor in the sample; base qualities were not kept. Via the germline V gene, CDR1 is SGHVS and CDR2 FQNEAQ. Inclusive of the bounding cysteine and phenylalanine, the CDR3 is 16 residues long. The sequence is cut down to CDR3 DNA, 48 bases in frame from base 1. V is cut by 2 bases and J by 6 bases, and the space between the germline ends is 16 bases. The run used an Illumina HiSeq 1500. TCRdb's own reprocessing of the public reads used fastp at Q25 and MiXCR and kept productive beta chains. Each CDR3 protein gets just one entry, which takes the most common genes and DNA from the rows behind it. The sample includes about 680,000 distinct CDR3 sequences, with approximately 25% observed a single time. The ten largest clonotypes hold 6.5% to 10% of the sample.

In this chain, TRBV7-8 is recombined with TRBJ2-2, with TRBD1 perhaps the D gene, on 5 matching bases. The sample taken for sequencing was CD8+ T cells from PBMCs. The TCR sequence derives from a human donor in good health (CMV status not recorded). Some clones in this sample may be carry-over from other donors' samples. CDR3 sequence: CASSLRPPRGPGELFF. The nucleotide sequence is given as TGTGCCAGCAGCTTAAGGCCACCAAGGGGTCCCGGGGAGCTGTTTTTT.